This T cell receptor beta chain was captured by sequencing in a study of CD8 T cells in ankylosing spondylitis. Study findings and constraints: Both synovial fluid and blood in reactive arthritis had previously been reported to carry some motif variants.

The CDR3 contains 14 residues. CDR1 and CDR2 (germline): MDHEN, SYDVKM. V was cut by 5 bases and J by 9 bases, with 17 bases left in between. This clonotype was detected ten times or more. The antigen remains undetermined. Quantitative molecular-barcoded 5'-RACE generated the TCR beta libraries. In TCRdb, the 5' RACE reads were re-called with MiXCR into one record per CDR3 protein. The table has about 280,000 distinct CDR3 sequences, 20% seen once. This chain joins TRBV28 and TRBJ2-1; a possible D gene is TRBD1 (6 bases). This sequence originates from a male donor with ankylosing spondylitis or in good health (not recorded which). Material for sequencing was blood, either unsorted or a sorted T cell fraction (not recorded which). Here the CDR3 DNA reads TGTGCCAGCAGTCCCTGGACAGCTGGGGGTGAGCAGTTCTTC. It encodes CASSPWTAGGEQFF.